The 20 T cell receptor beta chains in this list originate from one sample, sequenced in a study of PD-L1 blockade in urothelial cancer. The method was immunoSEQ multiplex PCR; TCRdb's version includes in-frame clones alone and lacks a portion of them. Found here are about 130,000 clones, 65% to 85% of them singletons; the top ten hold 3.2%. As for time point: pretreatment peripheral blood. The sample in question was PBMCs, obtained around atezolizumab (anti-PD-L1) treatment. Receptors were obtained from a man aged 50 to 59 with urothelial cancer.

The chain couples TRBV7-3 to TRBJ2-3, with 8 positions matching TRBD2. CDR1 SGHTA and CDR2 FQGTGA come from the germline V gene. The CDR3 loop spans 15 amino acids. Germline trimming cut 5 bases from V and 2 bases from J; bases unmatched to any gene: 6. The CDR3 bases are TGTGCCAGCAGCGAAGGACTAGCAGTCACAGATACGCAGTATTTT. Protein product: CASSEGLAVTDTQYF.

This sequence joins TRBV11-1 and TRBJ2-1, with a tentative D call TRBD2 (6 bases). The length of the CDR3 is 12 residues. Trimming left V 5 bases short and J 7 bases short, with 9 bases between. The germline gives CDR1 SGHAT, CDR2 FQDESV (reference sequence). CDR3 sequence: CASSARGNEQFF. The CDR3 DNA is TGTGCCAGCAGCGCTCGGGGGAATGAGCAGTTCTTC. The variable domain in full, completed from reference TRBV11-1 and TRBJ2-1, reads EAEVAQSPRYKITEKSQAVAFWCDPISGHATLYWYRQILGQGPELLVQFQDESVVDDSQLPKDRFSAERLKGVDSTLKIQPAELGDSAMYLCASSARGNEQFFGPGTRLTVL.

The rearrangement links TRBV7-3 to TRBJ1-2; TRBD1 might be the D (6 bases). The CDR3 spans 13 residues. The germline V gene has CDR1 SGHTA and CDR2 FQGTGA. Trimming stripped 5 bases from V and 6 bases from J, with 13 bases between. The CDR3 protein is CASSEGGGDGYTF. The CDR3 coding sequence is TGTGCCAGCAGCGAGGGTGGGGGCGATGGCTACACCTTC.

J is TRBJ1-2 and V is TRBV6-5; 7 nucleotides match TRBD1. The J segment lost 4 bases and the V segment lost 3 bases, leaving 2 bases of the junction unmatched. The CDR3 is 13 residues long. CDR1 is MNHEY, CDR2 SVGAGI, per germline. The CDR3 is CASSYGDSYGYTF. CDR3 sequence (DNA): TGTGCCAGCAGTTATGGGGACAGCTATGGCTACACCTTC.

The chain uses TRBV10-3 and TRBJ1-6; D gene unclear. CDR1 is ENHRY, CDR2 SYGVKD, per germline. V gave up 0 bases and J gave up 6 bases, with 6 bases separating them. The CDR3 has 14 amino acids. The CDR3 DNA reads as TGTGCCATCAGTGAGTCCGCGGGTAATTCACCCCTCCACTTT. This sequence encodes CAISESAGNSPLHF.

The chain couples TRBV30 to TRBJ2-7, with unresolved D. The CDR3 is 13 amino acids. CDR1 GTSNPN and CDR2 SVGIG come from the germline V gene (reference sequence). With 3 bases removed from V and 0 bases from J, the gap between germline ends came to 9 bases. DNA for the CDR3: TGTGCCTGGAGGCAGGCCAACTCCTACGAGCAGTACTTC. This translates into CAWRQANSYEQYF.

CDR3 nucleotides: TGTGCCAGCTTCCGGACCTCCCTGGACAGGAAAAATCAGCCCCAGCATTTT. Translation: CASFRTSLDRKNQPQHF. The V and J genes are TRBV28 and TRBJ1-5, with TRBD1 identical over 7 bases. V was clipped by 8 bases and J by 4 bases; unmatched bases: 17. This CDR3 comprises 17 residues. Per the germline V gene, CDR1 is MDHEN and CDR2 is SYDVKM. Using reference TRBV28 and TRBJ1-5 for the parts outside the CDR3, the full variable domain is DVKVTQSSRYLVKRTGEKVFLECVQDMDHENMFWYRQDPGLGLRLIYFSYDVKMKEKGDIPEGYSVSREKKERFSLILESASTNQTSMYLCASFRTSLDRKNQPQHFGDGTRLSIL.

This clone was counted once. J is TRBJ2-7 and V is TRBV4-2, with D uncertain. Germline assignment: CDR1 LGHNA and CDR2 YNFKEQ. This CDR3 region has 16 residues. Trimming cost V 0 bases and J 1 base, with 13 bases left between them. CDR3 DNA: TGTGCCAGCAGCCAAGATCCGCGAGCCGAGTCCTACGAGCAGTACTTC. Amino acid sequence: CASSQDPRAESYEQYF.

The chain has TRBV6-6 and TRBJ2-2, with D unclear. The V and J ends lost 6 bases and 1 base respectively, with 3 bases between them. The germline V gene has CDR1 MNHNY and CDR2 SVGAGI (reference sequence). The CDR3 length is 12 residues. CDR3 sequence: CASSVNTGELFF. CDR3 coding DNA: TGTGCCAGCAGCGTGAACACCGGGGAGCTGTTTTTT.

The genes are TRBV14 and TRBJ1-1; perhaps TRBD1 as D (5 bases). Germline-derived CDR1 and CDR2 are SGHDN and FVKESK. V lost 4 bases and J 4 bases, leaving 10 bases between the germline ends. The CDR3 totals 13 residues. CDR3: CASSPGIRTEAFF. The CDR3 region has the DNA TGTGCCAGCAGCCCAGGGATTCGCACTGAAGCTTTCTTT.

This sequence joins TRBV10-2 and TRBJ1-5, with D unresolved. This CDR3 is 14 amino acids long. Trimming cost V 6 bases and J 3 bases, with 12 bases left between them. Germline CDR1 WSHSY, CDR2 SAAADI. CDR3: CASRHNSDNQPQHF. The DNA of the CDR3 is TGCGCCAGCAGACACAATAGCGACAATCAGCCCCAGCATTTT.

In this sample, this clone turned up a few times. This chain connects TRBV7-2 to TRBJ1-5; perhaps TRBD1 as D (6 bases). The V gene's germline CDR1 is SGHTA and CDR2 FQGNSA. V gave up 5 bases and J gave up 1 base, with 15 bases separating them. CDR3 length: 16 amino acids. The CDR3 DNA follows: TGTGCCAGCAGCCAAAGGGGGGGTGAGAGCAATCAGCCCCAGCATTTT. This translates into CASSQRGGESNQPQHF.

The rearrangement links TRBV15 to TRBJ1-6; D call uncertain. The length of the CDR3 is 14 residues. Germline CDR1 and CDR2: LNHNV and YYDKDF (reference sequence). Trimming pared 0 bases from V and 7 bases from J, leaving 7 bases between. As DNA, the CDR3 is TGTGCCACCAGCAGAGATTGGCAGAATTCACCCCTCCACTTT. Its translation is CATSRDWQNSPLHF.

The V gene is TRBV7-8, the J gene TRBJ2-7, with D unclear. V lost 1 base and J 0 bases, leaving 7 bases between the germline ends. CDR3 length equals 14 residues. Germline values: CDR1 SGHVS, CDR2 FQNEAQ. The CDR3: CASSLGQRSYEQYF. For the CDR3, the DNA is TGTGCCAGCAGCTTAGGACAACGCTCCTACGAGCAGTACTTC. Using reference TRBV7-8 and TRBJ2-7 for the parts outside the CDR3, the full variable domain is GAGVSQSPRYKVAKRGQDVALRCDPISGHVSLFWYQQALGQGPEFLTYFQNEAQLDKSGLPSDRFFAERPEGSVSTLKIQRTQQEDSAVYLCASSLGQRSYEQYFGPGTRLTVT.

This clone was seen only a few times. The rearrangement uses TRBV14 and TRBJ1-1; possibly TRBD1 for D (5 bases). CDR3 length: 13 amino acids. Looked up from germline, CDR1 is SGHDN and CDR2 is FVKESK. Trimming left V 4 bases short and J 3 bases short, with 9 bases between. For the CDR3, the DNA is TGTGCCAGCAGCCTCCAGACAGACACTGAAGCTTTCTTT. Translated: CASSLQTDTEAFF.

This sequence joins TRBV5-5 and TRBJ2-7, with 8 bases lining up with TRBD1. Germline-derived CDR1 and CDR2 are SGHKS and YYEKEE (reference sequence). CDR3 length equals 15 residues. V was clipped by 4 bases and J by 3 bases; unmatched bases: 9. CDR3 DNA: TGTGCCAGCAGCGCCTACAGGGGGAAAATCTACGAGCAGTACTTC. Translating it yields CASSAYRGKIYEQYF.

The rearrangement links TRBV7-8 to TRBJ2-1; TRBD2 aligns across 7 bases. The CDR3 has 15 residues. With 3 bases clipped from V and 9 bases from J, the junction kept 11 bases outside the gene matches. Looked up from germline, CDR1 is SGHVS and CDR2 is FQNEAQ. CDR3 coding DNA: TGTGCCAGCAGCTTCGCGCGACCCAGCGGGGCTGAGCAGTTCTTC. Translated, it gives CASSFARPSGAEQFF.

The chain joins TRBV28 to TRBJ1-2; 7 bases agree with TRBD1. Looked up from germline, CDR1 is MDHEN and CDR2 is SYDVKM. CDR3 length: 15 amino acids. V lost 2 bases and J lost 5; bases outside the gene matches: 8. The CDR3, as DNA: TGTGCCAGCAGTTTACCCCCCGGGACAGCGTATGGCTACACCTTC. Its protein product is CASSLPPGTAYGYTF.

The chain links TRBV28 to TRBJ1-5; D not certain. The V gene lost 5 bases and the J gene lost 0 bases, with 11 bases spanning the gap. Germline V CDR1 and CDR2: MDHEN, SYDVKM. The CDR3 length is 15 residues. The DNA for the CDR3 is TGTGCCAGCAGTACCTACAGATATAGCAATCAGCCCCAGCATTTT. Its protein product is CASSTYRYSNQPQHF. The full variable domain, completed using reference TRBV28 and TRBJ1-5, is DVKVTQSSRYLVKRTGEKVFLECVQDMDHENMFWYRQDPGLGLRLIYFSYDVKMKEKGDIPEGYSVSREKKERFSLILESASTNQTSMYLCASSTYRYSNQPQHFGDGTRLSIL.

The gene calls are TRBV30 and TRBJ1-2; TRBD1 agrees at 7 bases. The CDR3 has 15 residues. J was trimmed by 0 bases and V by 1 base; bases with no gene match: 5. Germline V gene data show CDR1 as GTSNPN and CDR2 as SVGIG (reference sequence). The CDR3 DNA is TGTGCCTGGAGTGCCGGGACAGAAGCTAACTATGGCTACACCTTC. It encodes CAWSAGTEANYGYTF.